One T cell receptor (beta chain) is described in this entry. Its antigen is unknown. CDR3 length equals 16 residues. Trimming took off 6 bases at V and 1 base at J, with 18 bases between the two ends. CDR1 is MGHDK, CDR2 SYGVNS, per germline. The data stem from a study of spatial heterogeneity in lung cancer. General study findings and limits: More often at tumor resection than at routine follow-up, ubiquitous expanded tumor TCRs were detected in the blood.

Via MiXCR, TCRdb re-called the 5' RACE reads, giving one row per CDR3 protein. The profile shows about 82,000 distinct CDR3 sequences, around 12% of them singletons. The time point: sample taken at primary tumor resection. Unsorted whole RNA from tumor, nontumor lung or frozen PBMC underwent sequencing. The sequence was collected from a male donor with early-stage non-small cell lung cancer. Material: PBMCs, obtained at surgery. The J gene is TRBJ2-5, the V gene TRBV25-1; D may be TRBD2 (6 bases). The CDR3 DNA reads as TGTGCCAGCAGGCCGGGACTCTCGGGGATCCAAGAGACCCAGTACTTC. Protein: CASRPGLSGIQETQYF.